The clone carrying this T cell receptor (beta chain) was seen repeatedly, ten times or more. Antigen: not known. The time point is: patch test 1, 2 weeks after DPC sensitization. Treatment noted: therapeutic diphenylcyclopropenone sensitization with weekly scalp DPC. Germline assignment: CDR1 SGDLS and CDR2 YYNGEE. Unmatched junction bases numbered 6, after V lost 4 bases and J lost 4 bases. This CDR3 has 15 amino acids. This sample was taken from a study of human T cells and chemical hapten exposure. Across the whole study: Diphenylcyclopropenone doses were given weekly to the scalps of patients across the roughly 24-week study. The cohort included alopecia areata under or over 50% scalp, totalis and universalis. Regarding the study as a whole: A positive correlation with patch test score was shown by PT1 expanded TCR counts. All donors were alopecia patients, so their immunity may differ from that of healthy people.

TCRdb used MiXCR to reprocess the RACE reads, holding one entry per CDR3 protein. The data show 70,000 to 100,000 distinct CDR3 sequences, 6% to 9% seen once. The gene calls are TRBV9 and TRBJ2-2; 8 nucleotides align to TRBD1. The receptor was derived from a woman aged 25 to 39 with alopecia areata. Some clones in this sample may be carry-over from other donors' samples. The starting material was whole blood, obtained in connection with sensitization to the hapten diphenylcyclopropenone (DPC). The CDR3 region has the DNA TGTGCCAGCAGCTCCAGACAGGGGCGCACCGGGGAGCTGTTTTTT. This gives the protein CASSSRQGRTGELFF.